This is a list of T cell receptor beta chains from one sample in a study of CD8 T cells in Susac syndrome. MiXCR, run by TCRdb on the immunoSEQ multiplex PCR reads, gives a single entry per CDR3 protein. This sample has 250,000 or so distinct CDR3 sequences, with about 93% found just once. What was sequenced was CD4+ T cells from PBMCs. These receptors were obtained from a human donor with multiple sclerosis. CDR3s include the opening cysteine and the closing phenylalanine or tryptophan. D genes are given only for firm matches. Size tells how often a clone was seen (once, few, many) or the class of an expanded clone, and some rows leave it out.

d_gene,v_gene,len,j_gene,abundance,CDR3nt,CDR3aa
.,TRBV11-2,16,TRBJ1-2,.,TGTGCCAGCAGCCCCCTTCGGGGGCCCACTAACTATGGCTACACCTTC,CASSPLRGPTNYGYTF
.,TRBV28,12,TRBJ2-1,.,TGTGCCAGCACCCCGGGGAACAATGAGCAGTTCTTC,CASTPGNNEQFF
.,TRBV20-1,12,TRBJ1-2,.,TGCAGTGCCCGAGACACATTCGGGGGCTACACCTTC,CSARDTFGGYTF
.,TRBV30,12,TRBJ1-1,.,TGTGCCTGGGGGAGGTCAGGATCTGAAGCTTTCTTT,CAWGRSGSEAFF
.,TRBV12-3/TRBV12-4,17,TRBJ2-3,.,TGTGCCAGCGTTCCTAAAGGGCAAACCTCTCCCACAGATACGCAGTATTTT,CASVPKGQTSPTDTQYF
TRBD1,TRBV23-1,15,TRBJ2-1,.,TGCGCCAGCAGCCCCAGACAGGGTTCGTACAATGAGCAGTTCTTC,CASSPRQGSYNEQFF
.,TRBV7-8,15,TRBJ2-1,.,TGTGCCAGCAGCTTAGACCTTAGCTCCTACAATGAGCAGTTCTTC,CASSLDLSSYNEQFF
TRBD2,TRBV7-2,15,TRBJ2-5,.,TGTGCCAGCAGCGTAGGGACTAGCGGGTGGGAGACCCAGTACTTC,CASSVGTSGWETQYF
TRBD1,TRBV11-2,15,TRBJ1-4,.,TGTGCCAGCAGCGGGTATACAGGGGGCAATGAAAAACTGTTTTTT,CASSGYTGGNEKLFF
TRBD2,TRBV5-1,15,TRBJ2-3,.,TGCGCCAGCAGCTTGGAAGTAGCGGGAGCAGATACGCAGTATTTT,CASSLEVAGADTQYF
.,TRBV3-1,15,TRBJ2-1,.,TGTGCCAGCAGCCCTCTAACGGGCTCCTACAATGAGCAGTTCTTC,CASSPLTGSYNEQFF
.,TRBV30,13,TRBJ2-3,.,TGTGCCTGGAGTGGGGACAGCACAGATACGCAGTATTTT,CAWSGDSTDTQYF
TRBD1,TRBV7-9,14,TRBJ2-5,few,TGTGCCAGCAGCCCGGACAGGGCCCAAGAGACCCAGTACTTC,CASSPDRAQETQYF
TRBD1,TRBV6-1,16,TRBJ2-7,.,TGTGCCAGCAGTGCCGGAACAGGGGGGAGCTCCTACGAGCAGTACTTC,CASSAGTGGSSYEQYF
.,TRBV3-1,14,TRBJ2-2,.,TGTGCCAGCAGGACAGTAGGCGTCACCGGGGAGCTGTTTTTT,CASRTVGVTGELFF
.,TRBV4-1,16,TRBJ1-4,.,TGCGCCAGCAGCCAAGATACAGGGCCACTGAATGAAAAACTGTTTTTT,CASSQDTGPLNEKLFF
.,TRBV27,17,TRBJ1-2,.,TGTGCCAGCAGTAGCAGGGGACGGAATTTCGAAAACTATGGCTACACCTTC,CASSSRGRNFENYGYTF
.,TRBV28,13,TRBJ1-1,once,TGTGCCACCGTTGGACAGCTGAACACTGAAGCTTTCTTT,CATVGQLNTEAFF
.,TRBV13,14,TRBJ1-1,.,TGTGCCAGCAGCACGAGTCGGCAGGGCACTGAAGCTTTCTTT,CASSTSRQGTEAFF
.,TRBV18,15,TRBJ1-1,.,TGTGCCAGCTCACAAGAGGCGGGGGAGAACACTGAAGCTTTCTTT,CASSQEAGENTEAFF
TRBD2,TRBV12-3/TRBV12-4,13,TRBJ2-5,.,TGTGCCAGCAGTTTGGGGGGGACGGGGACCCAGTACTTC,CASSLGGTGTQYF
.,TRBV6-1,13,TRBJ2-7,.,TGTGCCAGCAGTGAAGCGGGGGCCCTCGAGCAGTACTTC,CASSEAGALEQYF
TRBD2,TRBV11-2,14,TRBJ2-7,.,TGTGCCAGCAGCCCCCGCGGGGGGAAATACGAGCAGTACTTC,CASSPRGGKYEQYF
TRBD2,TRBV5-1,15,TRBJ2-7,.,TGCGCCAGCAGCCCGGGACTAGCGGACACCTACGAGCAGTACTTC,CASSPGLADTYEQYF
.,TRBV27,15,TRBJ1-5,once,TGTGCCAGCAGCCGAGGGGGTATTAGCAATCAGCCCCAGCATTTT,CASSRGGISNQPQHF
.,TRBV7-9,11,TRBJ1-1,.,TGTGCCAGCAGCTTAGGGGTTGAAGCTTTCTTT,CASSLGVEAFF
TRBD2,TRBV4-1,16,TRBJ2-5,.,TGCGCCAGCAGCCAACTAGCGGGAGTCCCTCAAGAGACCCAGTACTTC,CASSQLAGVPQETQYF
.,TRBV3-1,17,TRBJ2-2,.,TGTGCCAGCAGCTCGGGACCCATGACTGCGGGGACCGGGGAGCTGTTTTTT,CASSSGPMTAGTGELFF
.,TRBV18,15,TRBJ2-5,.,TGTGCCAGCTCACCATCTCAGGGGCCAGAAGAGACCCAGTACTTC,CASSPSQGPEETQYF
.,TRBV12-5,15,TRBJ2-2,.,TGTGCTAGTGGCCCACGTAGGGGAAACACCGGGGAGCTGTTTTTT,CASGPRRGNTGELFF
.,TRBV6-1,13,TRBJ2-1,.,TGTGCCAGCAGCCACCGCGTTGACAATGAGCAGTTCTTC,CASSHRVDNEQFF
.,TRBV30,13,TRBJ1-5,.,TGTGCCTGGAGTGGACAGGACAATCAGCCCCAGCATTTT,CAWSGQDNQPQHF
TRBD2,TRBV12-3/TRBV12-4,15,TRBJ2-5,.,TGTGCCAGCACCCCAGCGGGGGTGCAACAAGAGACCCAGTACTTC,CASTPAGVQQETQYF
.,TRBV7-8,14,TRBJ2-3,.,TGTGTCAGCAGCTTAGGGCAAGAGGTGGGGATTCAGTATTTT,CVSSLGQEVGIQYF
.,TRBV30,12,TRBJ1-2,.,TGTGCCTGGGGGGGTGAGGCACAGGGCTACACCTTC,CAWGGEAQGYTF
TRBD1,TRBV19,13,TRBJ2-7,.,TGTGCCAGTAGTGCCCAGGGGGACTACGAGCAGTACTTC,CASSAQGDYEQYF
.,TRBV6-1,18,TRBJ2-2,.,TGTGCCAGCAGCCGGTCGTGGGATAGCAGGGTTCAGAACGGGGAGCTGTTTTTT,CASSRSWDSRVQNGELFF
.,TRBV5-8,13,TRBJ2-3,.,TGTGCCAGCAGCTTGTTTAGGGGCGATACGCAGTATTTT,CASSLFRGDTQYF
.,TRBV5-6,12,TRBJ2-5,.,TGTGCCAGCAGCCTACCAGTTGGGACCCAGTACTTC,CASSLPVGTQYF
.,TRBV20-1,14,TRBJ2-4,.,TGCAGTGCTAGGGATGGCAGGGGTGGAAACATTCAGTACTTC,CSARDGRGGNIQYF
.,TRBV12-3/TRBV12-4,15,TRBJ1-1,.,TGTGCCAGCAGTTTAAGGGGGAACGGGGGGACTGAAGCTTTCTTT,CASSLRGNGGTEAFF
.,TRBV5-4,17,TRBJ1-4,once,TGTGCCAGCAGCCCCGCACCCCTGGGGGGCTCCCCTGAAAAACTGTTTTTT,CASSPAPLGGSPEKLFF
TRBD2,TRBV6-5,16,TRBJ2-3,.,TGTGCCAGCAGTTATTCGCCTAGCGGGGCTACAGATACGCAGTATTTT,CASSYSPSGATDTQYF
.,TRBV14,16,TRBJ2-5,.,TGTGCCAGCAGCCAAGATCGGGGAGGGGGCTTGGAGACCCAGTACTTC,CASSQDRGGGLETQYF
TRBD2,TRBV9,16,TRBJ2-5,.,TGTGCCAGCAGCAAACGGACTAGCGGGAGAGGTGAGACCCAGTACTTC,CASSKRTSGRGETQYF
.,TRBV7-3,15,TRBJ2-3,once,TGTGCCAGCAGCTTGGAGGCCGGTCCCACAGATACGCAGTATTTT,CASSLEAGPTDTQYF
TRBD2,TRBV11-2,15,TRBJ2-7,.,TGTGCCAGCAGCTTACTAGCGGGGGGCTTCTACGAGCAGTACTTC,CASSLLAGGFYEQYF
TRBD1,TRBV5-1,14,TRBJ1-1,.,TGCGCCAGCAGGCCCACGACAGGGCCCACTGAAGCTTTCTTT,CASRPTTGPTEAFF
.,TRBV10-3,15,TRBJ2-3,.,TGTGCCATCACCCCGACAGGAGGAGGCACAGATACGCAGTATTTT,CAITPTGGGTDTQYF
TRBD1,TRBV9,16,TRBJ1-2,few,TGTGCCAGCAGCGTAGGGGGGACAGGCGCGCACTATGGCTACACCTTC,CASSVGGTGAHYGYTF
TRBD1,TRBV19,13,TRBJ2-2,.,TGTGCCAGTAGTCCACAGGGGTACGGGGAGCTGTTTTTT,CASSPQGYGELFF
.,TRBV30,17,TRBJ1-4,.,TGTGCCTGGAGTGATCCAGGGTCTCCAGCAACTAATGAAAAACTGTTTTTT,CAWSDPGSPATNEKLFF
.,TRBV29-1,13,TRBJ1-1,.,TGCAGCGTTTCTGGACTCATGAACACTGAAGCTTTCTTT,CSVSGLMNTEAFF
TRBD2,TRBV11-2,17,TRBJ2-3,.,TGTGCCAGCAGCTTAGGACTAGCGGGGTCTAGGACAGATACGCAGTATTTT,CASSLGLAGSRTDTQYF
.,TRBV24-1,14,TRBJ2-3,.,TGTGCCACCAGTGATGTGGGGCGTCCAGATACGCAGTATTTT,CATSDVGRPDTQYF